A selection of T cell receptor beta chains follows, all from one sample in a study of shared clonotypes between healthy human individuals. Sequenced by immunoSEQ multiplex PCR; TCRdb stores in-frame clones only, minus some. The repertoire holds some 1 million clones, more than 60% seen once, with approximately 1.5% in the top ten. Sequences were obtained from memory CD4+ T cells sorted from blood. These TCRs come from a man aged 18 to 29 in good health. Each CDR3 is given with its conserved first and last residue. D genes are given only for firm matches. Clone size is given for some rows only: seen once, a few or many times, or a class if the clone is expanded.

TRBV2	TRBJ1-5	.	.	TGTGCCAGCAGTGGTTCGGGAGCAAGCCAGCCCCAGCATTTT	CASSGSGASQPQHF
TRBV19	TRBJ1-5	.	few	TGTGCCAGTAGCGATCGCCGGGATCAGCCCCAGCATTTT	CASSDRRDQPQHF
TRBV4-1	TRBJ2-1	TRBD1	.	TGCGCCAGCAGCCTTTCAGGACAGGGAGAGCCCTACAATGAGCAGTTCTTC	CASSLSGQGEPYNEQFF
TRBV30	TRBJ1-1	.	once	TGTGCCTGGAGTGTGGGGACGGGGTGGGTCACTGAAGCTTTCTTT	CAWSVGTGWVTEAFF
TRBV10-1	TRBJ2-7	.	.	TGCGCCAGCAAAGCTCCCGCCCGGAACGAGCAGTACTTC	CASKAPARNEQYF
TRBV5-1	TRBJ1-1	.	few	TGCGCCAGCAGCTTTAACACGGCGAACACTGAAGCTTTCTTT	CASSFNTANTEAFF
TRBV9	TRBJ2-1	.	.	TGTGCCAGCAGCGTAGCGGAGGGGTTAGGAAATGAGCAGTTCTTC	CASSVAEGLGNEQFF
TRBV6-1	TRBJ2-2	.	few	TGTGCCAGCAGTGACAGGGTTATCGGGGAGCTGTTTTTT	CASSDRVIGELFF
TRBV9	TRBJ2-1	TRBD2	few	TGTGCCAGCAGTGTAGCGGGGCCGAGCTCCTACAATGAGCAGTTCTTC	CASSVAGPSSYNEQFF
TRBV6-5	TRBJ2-1	.	few	TGTGCCAGCAGTTATCTAGCCACTGGGAACAATGAGCAGTTCTTC	CASSYLATGNNEQFF
TRBV15	TRBJ1-2	.	.	TGTGCCACCAGCAGAGATAGGACGCAGTATGGCTACACCTTC	CATSRDRTQYGYTF
TRBV9	TRBJ1-3	.	.	TGTGCCAGCAGCGTTTCGGGAGGAAACACCATATATTTT	CASSVSGGNTIYF
TRBV10-3	TRBJ2-1	.	.	TGTGCCATCAGTTTTACTTCGGATGAGCAGTTCTTC	CAISFTSDEQFF
TRBV27	TRBJ2-7	.	.	TGTGCCAGCAGTTCAAGGGGGAGCTCCTACGAGCAGTACTTC	CASSSRGSSYEQYF
TRBV10-3	TRBJ2-3	.	few	TGTGCCATCAGTGAGATTCAGGGTGGGACAGATACGCAGTATTTT	CAISEIQGGTDTQYF
TRBV2	TRBJ2-2	TRBD2	.	TGTGCCAGCAGTCCGAGAGGGACTAGCGGGAAGAACACCGGGGAGCTGTTTTTT	CASSPRGTSGKNTGELFF
TRBV6-1	TRBJ1-5	.	.	TGTGCCAGCAGTACCCTGGGGGTAAACAATCAGCCCCAGCATTTT	CASSTLGVNNQPQHF
TRBV6-5	TRBJ2-1	TRBD1	.	TGTGCCAGCAGTTACCGCGGGACAGGGGGTTACAATGAGCAGTTCTTC	CASSYRGTGGYNEQFF
TRBV7-2	TRBJ2-1	.	.	TGTGCCAGCAGCTTATGGGGAACCAGCTCCTACAATGAGCAGTTCTTC	CASSLWGTSSYNEQFF
TRBV7-2	TRBJ2-7	TRBD1	.	TGTGCCAGCAGTTACAGGGGAATTCGGGTCGAGCAGTACTTC	CASSYRGIRVEQYF
TRBV6-5	TRBJ2-7	TRBD2	.	TGTGCCAGCAGTGGAGGGACTAGCCGCGAGCAGTACTTC	CASSGGTSREQYF
TRBV9	TRBJ2-1	TRBD2	.	TGTGCCAGCAGCGTAGGCGGCAGCGGGAGGGTCGACAATGAGCAGTTCTTC	CASSVGGSGRVDNEQFF
TRBV2	TRBJ2-7	TRBD2	.	TGTGCCAGCAGTACACAGCGGGGGAACTCCTACGAGCAGTACTTC	CASSTQRGNSYEQYF
TRBV2	TRBJ1-5	.	few	TGTGCCAGCAGTTCACCACCCGGGACTAATAGCAATCAGCCCCAGCATTTT	CASSSPPGTNSNQPQHF
TRBV5-4	TRBJ2-2	.	.	TGTGCCAGCAGCACTGCAGGGTCCACCGGGGAGCTGTTTTTT	CASSTAGSTGELFF
TRBV30	TRBJ1-2	.	.	TGTGCCTGGGGTAGACCCGAGACTTATGGCTACACCTTC	CAWGRPETYGYTF
TRBV28	TRBJ2-3	TRBD2	.	TGTGCCAGCAGTTTGCGGGCGGGGGTCACAGATACGCAGTATTTT	CASSLRAGVTDTQYF
TRBV6-4	TRBJ2-7	.	.	TGTGCCAGCAGCGGGAGTGGCTACGAGCAGTACTTC	CASSGSGYEQYF
TRBV11-2	TRBJ1-2	.	.	TGTGCCAGCAGCGTCGGGACAACCTTCTATGGCTACACCTTC	CASSVGTTFYGYTF
TRBV7-2	TRBJ2-7	TRBD2	.	TGTGCCAGCAGCTTATCCCCGATAGCGGGAGTCTACGAGCAGTACTTC	CASSLSPIAGVYEQYF
TRBV5-4	TRBJ1-1	.	few	TGTGCCAGCAGCTTGGAGGCGAATATACTGTCTGAAGCTTTCTTT	CASSLEANILSEAFF
TRBV5-1	TRBJ2-5	.	.	TGCGCCAGCAGCTTGGCTCGAGTAGCCCGGGAGACCCAGTACTTC	CASSLARVARETQYF
TRBV7-9	TRBJ1-1	.	.	TGTGCCAGCAGCTTCCACACTGAAGCTTTCTTT	CASSFHTEAFF
TRBV7-9	TRBJ2-7	TRBD2	.	TGTGCCAGCAGCCTCCGGGCGGGGGTATTTGGGTACGAGCAGTACTTC	CASSLRAGVFGYEQYF
TRBV5-1	TRBJ2-1	TRBD1	few	TGCGCCAGCCAACAGGGGGCTAATGAGCAGTTCTTC	CASQQGANEQFF
TRBV7-9	TRBJ1-1	.	.	TGTGCCAGCAGCTTGTCAGTTGAAGCTTTCTTT	CASSLSVEAFF
TRBV9	TRBJ2-3	.	.	TGTGCCAGCAGCTCTGTAGGTGATACGCAGTATTTT	CASSSVGDTQYF
TRBV5-1	TRBJ1-1	.	.	TGCGCCAGCAGCCCCCTTTGGGGCACTGAAGCTTTCTTT	CASSPLWGTEAFF
TRBV7-2	TRBJ2-5	.	many	TGTGCCAGCAGCTTAGGGCCAGGGGCGGGAGCAAAGACCCAGTACTTC	CASSLGPGAGAKTQYF
TRBV18	TRBJ2-7	.	.	TGTGCCAGCTCACCTTCCGGGACACAAGCCTACGAGCAGTACTTC	CASSPSGTQAYEQYF
TRBV9	TRBJ2-5	.	few	TGTGCCAGCAGCTACGCGGCGGGGGCGAAAGAGACCCAGTACTTC	CASSYAAGAKETQYF
TRBV6-5	TRBJ2-5	.	once	TGTGCCAGCAACCCGGGTCGGCGATACCAAGAGACCCAGTACTTC	CASNPGRRYQETQYF
TRBV6-1	TRBJ2-7	.	once	TGTGCCAGCCGACAGGACGGGGACAACGAGCAGTACTTC	CASRQDGDNEQYF
TRBV7-8	TRBJ1-2	.	.	TGTGCCAGCAGCTTCGATGACAGGTTCTATGGCTACACCTTC	CASSFDDRFYGYTF
TRBV11-1	TRBJ2-2	.	.	TGTGCCAGCAGTCTAACCGGAGGGGGCAACACCGGGGAGCTGTTTTTT	CASSLTGGGNTGELFF
TRBV2	TRBJ2-2	.	.	TGTGCCAGCATGAGGCAGTTCGGGGAGCTGTTTTTT	CASMRQFGELFF
TRBV6-4	TRBJ2-7	TRBD1	few	TGTGCCAGCAGTCCTTCGGGACAGGGCTCCTACGAGCAGTACTTC	CASSPSGQGSYEQYF
TRBV11-2	TRBJ1-5	.	.	TGTGCCAGCAGCTTAAGTAACGTTGGCAATCAGCCCCAGCATTTT	CASSLSNVGNQPQHF
TRBV9	TRBJ1-2	.	.	TGTGCCAGCAGCGTAACGGGGGACGGCTCCCCCGCCTTC	CASSVTGDGSPAF
TRBV5-1	TRBJ2-7	TRBD2	.	TGCGCCAGCAGCCCTTCTGAGGGGAGGGTGTACGAGCAGTACTTC	CASSPSEGRVYEQYF
TRBV4-1	TRBJ2-2	.	.	TGCGCCAGCAGCCAAGTTGGCGGTACCGGGGAGCTGTTTTTT	CASSQVGGTGELFF